These T cell receptor beta chains were read from a single sample in a study of T cells in Graves' hyperthyroidism and ophthalmopathy. TCRdb re-analysed the multiplex PCR reads in MiXCR, keeping a single row per CDR3 protein. Of hundreds of thousands of distinct CDR3 sequences listed, 11% to 15% were seen once; the top ten hold approximately 27%. Specimen: blood. All receptors come from a man aged 45-60 years with Graves' ophthalmopathy. The CDR3 runs from the conserved cysteine through the conserved F or W. The order of the fields is V gene, J gene, clone size, D gene, CDR3 protein, CDR3 DNA. D genes are given only for firm matches. The size field is filled for only some rows; it gives once, few, many or a size class.

TRBV30,TRBJ2-7,many,TRBD2,CAWTSGRAPSFDEQYF,TGTGCCTGGACTAGCGGGAGGGCTCCATCTTTCGACGAGCAGTACTTC
TRBV6-1,TRBJ2-7,few,TRBD1,CASSSRQGASYEQYF,TGTGCCAGCAGCTCTAGACAGGGGGCTTCCTACGAGCAGTACTTC
TRBV20-1,TRBJ2-2,NA,TRBD2,CSASETSGIATGELFF,TGCAGTGCTTCAGAGACTAGCGGGATCGCCACCGGGGAGCTGTTTTTT
TRBV30,TRBJ1-2,NA,NA,CAWSVRLPYGYTF,TGTGCCTGGAGTGTACGACTGCCCTATGGCTACACCTTC
TRBV19,TRBJ2-2,NA,NA,CASSRNMPHGNPTGELFF,TGTGCCAGTAGTAGAAATATGCCACATGGGAACCCCACCGGGGAGCTGTTTTTT
TRBV20-1,TRBJ2-7,NA,TRBD2,CSGSTSGRGYEQYF,TGCAGTGGATCGACTAGCGGGAGAGGATACGAGCAGTACTTC
TRBV7-2,TRBJ2-2,many,NA,CASSLYMTGELFF,TGTGCCAGCAGCTTATACATGACCGGGGAGCTGTTTTTT
TRBV5-1,TRBJ2-1,many,TRBD2,CASSQREYSYNEQFF,TGCGCCAGCAGTCAGCGGGAGTACTCCTACAATGAGCAGTTCTTC
TRBV29-1,TRBJ2-2,NA,TRBD1,CSVGLTGDTGELFF,TGCAGCGTTGGTCTGACAGGGGACACCGGGGAGCTGTTTTTT
TRBV4-1,TRBJ2-7,many,NA,CASSQDPGPDYEQYF,TGCGCCAGCAGCCAAGATCCCGGACCGGACTACGAGCAGTACTTC
TRBV6-1,TRBJ2-1,NA,TRBD2,CASSTPTSGRVDLGNEQFF,TGTGCCAGCAGCACCCCGACTAGCGGGAGGGTCGACTTGGGCAATGAGCAGTTCTTC
TRBV6-5,TRBJ2-1,many,NA,CASSYSASNEQFF,TGTGCCAGCAGTTACTCCGCGAGCAATGAGCAGTTCTTC
TRBV18,TRBJ2-7,many,NA,CASSPAEGGSYEQYF,TGTGCCAGCTCACCAGCGGAGGGCGGGTCCTACGAGCAGTACTTC
TRBV7-9,TRBJ1-2,many,NA,CASSLGQGYGYTF,TGTGCCAGCAGCTTAGGTCAAGGGTATGGCTACACCTTC
TRBV5-1,TRBJ2-1,many,NA,CASSWQGISEQFF,TGCGCCAGCAGCTGGCAGGGTATATCTGAGCAGTTCTTC
TRBV5-1,TRBJ1-5,few,NA,CASSFMGARDQPQHF,TGCGCCAGCAGCTTTATGGGCGCCCGTGATCAGCCCCAGCATTTT
TRBV11-2,TRBJ2-1,many,NA,CASSQLRTVNEQFF,TGTGCCAGCAGCCAACTCCGGACCGTCAATGAGCAGTTCTTC
TRBV7-3,TRBJ2-1,many,TRBD2,CASSLGLAGLSSYNEQFF,TGTGCCAGCAGCTTGGGACTAGCGGGATTGAGCTCCTACAATGAGCAGTTCTTC
TRBV7-2,TRBJ2-3,NA,NA,CASSSGQLGDTQYF,TGTGCCAGCAGCTCCGGACAGTTAGGAGATACGCAGTATTTT
TRBV5-1,TRBJ2-1,few,NA,CASSPGGAGRPYNEQFF,TGCGCCAGCAGCCCCGGCGGGGCAGGGCGTCCCTACAATGAGCAGTTCTTC
TRBV12-3/TRBV12-4,TRBJ1-4,many,NA,CASRELGRRNEKLFF,TGTGCCAGCAGGGAGCTTGGCAGGAGGAATGAAAAACTGTTTTTT
TRBV19,TRBJ2-7,few,NA,CASSERVVYEQYF,TGTGCCAGTAGTGAGCGGGTGGTCTACGAGCAGTACTTC
TRBV3-1,TRBJ2-7,many,NA,CASDGGNFYEQYF,TGTGCCAGCGACGGAGGAAATTTCTACGAGCAGTACTTC
TRBV2,TRBJ1-5,NA,NA,CASSSGANSNQPQHF,TGTGCCAGCAGCTCGGGAGCCAATAGCAATCAGCCCCAGCATTTT
TRBV11-2,TRBJ1-2,many,TRBD1,CASSGQGAGYGYTF,TGTGCCAGCAGCGGGCAGGGGGCTGGGTATGGCTACACCTTC
TRBV5-1,TRBJ2-2,many,TRBD2,CASSLVSGRRTGELFF,TGCGCCAGCAGCTTGGTTAGCGGGAGACGGACCGGGGAGCTGTTTTTT
TRBV20-1,TRBJ2-3,NA,TRBD2,CSARDGGRAVTDTQYF,TGCAGTGCTAGAGATGGCGGGAGGGCAGTTACAGATACGCAGTATTTT
TRBV9,TRBJ2-2,NA,TRBD1,CASSARGQLNTGELFF,TGTGCCAGCAGCGCAAGGGGACAGTTGAACACCGGGGAGCTGTTTTTT
TRBV18,TRBJ2-1,many,NA,CASSPGLYNEQFF,TGTGCCAGCAGTCCGGGGCTATACAATGAGCAGTTCTTC
TRBV29-1,TRBJ1-2,few,NA,CSVSTRVGYTF,TGCAGCGTCTCGACAAGGGTCGGCTACACCTTC
TRBV13,TRBJ2-3,many,TRBD2,CASSLWAGGGPDTQYF,TGTGCCAGCAGCTTATGGGCGGGAGGGGGCCCAGATACGCAGTATTTT
TRBV5-1,TRBJ1-3,many,NA,CASSSTGQASGNTIYF,TGCGCCAGCAGCTCGACGGGGCAGGCTTCTGGAAACACCATATATTTT
TRBV5-1,TRBJ2-1,few,NA,CASNSRNHYNEQFF,TGCGCCAGCAACTCCCGGAACCATTACAATGAGCAGTTCTTC
TRBV12-3/TRBV12-4,TRBJ2-1,many,NA,CASSSWPDNEQFF,TGTGCCAGCAGTTCTTGGCCTGACAATGAGCAGTTCTTC
TRBV20-1,TRBJ2-7,many,NA,CSADTQGHEQYF,TGCAGTGCTGATACACAGGGACACGAGCAGTACTTC
TRBV5-1,TRBJ2-7,many,NA,CASGKDSTYEQYF,TGCGCCAGCGGGAAGGACAGCACCTACGAGCAGTACTTC
TRBV14,TRBJ2-7,NA,NA,CASSQSPRGALLSSSYEQYF,TGTGCCAGCAGCCAATCCCCCCGCGGAGCCCTTCTCTCTAGCTCCTACGAGCAGTACTTC
TRBV5-6,TRBJ2-5,many,NA,CASSFFSDQETQYF,TGTGCCAGCAGCTTCTTTAGCGACCAAGAGACCCAGTACTTC
TRBV5-1,TRBJ2-3,many,NA,CASSLEIAGTDTQYF,TGCGCCAGCAGCTTGGAAATAGCGGGCACAGATACGCAGTATTTT
TRBV2,TRBJ2-7,NA,TRBD2,CASSEGAGAYEQYF,TGTGCCAGCAGTGAGGGAGCGGGAGCGTACGAGCAGTACTTC
TRBV2,TRBJ2-3,many,NA,CASSESENTDTQYF,TGTGCCAGCAGTGAGTCGGAGAACACAGATACGCAGTATTTT
TRBV7-2,TRBJ1-2,many,NA,CASSLEVLGGYTF,TGTGCCAGCAGCTTAGAAGTATTGGGTGGCTACACCTTC
TRBV27,TRBJ1-6,few,NA,CASSLSRGGDSPLHF,TGTGCCAGCAGTTTATCCCGTGGAGGGGACTCACCCCTCCACTTT
TRBV19,TRBJ2-1,NA,NA,CASSHQFEKYNEQFF,TGTGCCAGTAGCCACCAATTTGAGAAGTACAATGAGCAGTTCTTC
TRBV7-2,TRBJ2-7,many,TRBD1,CASSRPRSGGGLYEQYF,TGTGCCAGCAGCAGGCCGCGATCAGGGGGCGGCCTCTACGAGCAGTACTTC
TRBV4-2,TRBJ1-5,few,NA,CASSPRQDGNQPQHF,TGTGCCAGCAGCCCAAGACAGGATGGCAATCAGCCCCAGCATTTT
TRBV7-9,TRBJ2-7,many,TRBD2,CASSGGTSVIYEQYF,TGTGCCAGCAGCGGCGGGACTAGCGTGATCTACGAGCAGTACTTC
TRBV12-3/TRBV12-4,TRBJ1-6,many,NA,CASSWEGRSYNSPLHF,TGTGCCAGCAGTTGGGAAGGGCGCTCCTATAATTCACCCCTCCACTTT
TRBV28,TRBJ1-1,many,NA,CASSSPRPGPEPFF,TGTGCCAGCAGTTCCCCTCGTCCGGGCCCGGAACCTTTCTTT
TRBV6-1,TRBJ1-1,many,NA,CASSEIGQTEAFF,TGTGCCAGCAGTGAAATCGGGCAGACTGAAGCTTTCTTT
TRBV7-6,TRBJ1-1,few,NA,CASSLGNDMNTEAFF,TGTGCCAGCAGCTTAGGGAATGATATGAACACTGAAGCTTTCTTT
TRBV29-1,TRBJ1-1,NA,NA,CSVEWGFMNTEAFF,TGCAGCGTTGAATGGGGGTTCATGAACACTGAAGCTTTCTTT
TRBV4-2,TRBJ2-7,many,NA,CASSQDTTGAYEQYF,TGTGCCAGCAGCCAAGATACAACGGGGGCCTACGAGCAGTACTTC